The sequence of this TCR beta chain was determined in a study of T cells in Graves' hyperthyroidism and ophthalmopathy. V lost 4 bases and J lost 9; bases outside the gene matches: 10. The germline V gene encodes CDR1 SGHTA and CDR2 FQGTGA. The CDR3 consists of 15 residues. Researchers took RNA transcripts and amplified the TCR beta CDR3 regions from them. TCR CDR3 regions were first amplified by RT-PCR with HTBI primers. Each CDR3 protein gets one entry after TCRdb re-called the multiplex PCR reads with MiXCR. The sample lists around 300,000 distinct CDR3 sequences, less than 15% occurring once. This clonotype was found many times.

The sequence derives from a woman aged 25 to 39 with Graves' hyperthyroidism that later progressed to Graves' ophthalmopathy. The rearrangement links TRBV7-3 to TRBJ2-1, with 9 bases fitting TRBD2. Sequenced input: blood. CDR3 region: CASSSLGGRAGEQFF. The CDR3 DNA reads as TGTGCCAGCAGCTCCCTCGGCGGGAGGGCCGGTGAGCAGTTCTTC.